These 31 T cell receptor beta chains share one sample of origin, sequenced in a study of beta chain features in type 1 diabetes. Points from the study as a whole: In every one of the four CD4+ subsets, TCRB CDR3s were moderately but significantly shorter in Type 1 diabetes patients.

The entirety of the isolated RNA underwent reverse transcription, so expressed TCRB transcripts were sequenced. Generated by immunoSEQ multiplex PCR, the TCRdb table keeps only in-frame clones and is missing some. The sample records 250,000 to 300,000 clones, approximately 24% being singletons. For these receptors, no antigen is known. The sample taken for sequencing was naive CD4+ T cells from blood. The origin of the receptors is a woman in her thirties with type 1 diabetes.

This clone occurred a few times. The CDR3 reads CAWSTSGRYAYEQFF. The CDR3 bases are TGTGCCTGGAGTACGAGCGGGAGATACGCGTATGAGCAGTTCTTC. The gene calls are TRBV30 and TRBJ2-1; 8 bases agree with TRBD2. CDR1 and CDR2 from the germline V gene are GTSNPN and SVGIG (reference sequence). The CDR3 spans 15 residues. With V trimmed by 2 bases and J by 8 bases, 11 bases remained unmatched.

This clone was counted between two and nine times. This chain joins TRBV11-2 and TRBJ2-1; 8 nucleotides match TRBD1. The CDR3 length is 15 residues. The germline V gene encodes CDR1 SGHAT and CDR2 FQNNGV. The junction had 4 bases not matched to a gene; V was cut back by 5 bases and J by 1 base. The CDR3 nucleotides are TGTGCCAGCAGCCGTGGACAGGGTTCCTACAATGAGCAGTTCTTC. Amino acid sequence: CASSRGQGSYNEQFF.

The rearrangement uses TRBV7-2 and TRBJ1-2; TRBD1 matches at 9 bases. The V and J ends lost 4 bases and 4 bases, in that order; junction bases with no gene match: 4. Looked up from germline, CDR1 is SGHTA and CDR2 is FQGNSA. The CDR3 runs 14 residues. CDR3 DNA sequence: TGTGCCAGCAGCTCCCAACAGGGGGCCTATGGCTACACCTTC. Amino acid sequence: CASSSQQGAYGYTF.

There are a few counts of this clone. This chain connects TRBV28 to TRBJ1-2; D is unresolved. Trimming took 2 bases from V and 2 from J, leaving 6 bases between them. CDR3 size: 13 residues. The V gene's germline CDR1 is MDHEN and CDR2 SYDVKM. The CDR3 region is CASSLTGNYGYTF. The CDR3 bases are TGTGCCAGCAGTTTAACGGGAAACTATGGCTACACCTTC.

The chain couples TRBV7-8 to TRBJ2-7; D might be TRBD1 (6 bases). This CDR3 contains 13 residues. V was clipped by 5 bases and J by 5 bases, with 13 bases between them. CDR1 and CDR2 from the germline V gene are SGHVS and FQNEAQ. The CDR3 protein is CASSLAGVDEQYF. The CDR3 DNA reads TGTGCCAGCAGCCTCGCAGGGGTCGACGAGCAGTACTTC.

This clone was counted a few times. V gene TRBV29-1 combines with J gene TRBJ2-2, with 11 bases matching TRBD2. The ends lost 5 bases at V and 7 bases at J; junction bases unmatched: 9. CDR1 is SQVTM and CDR2 is ANQGSEA in the germline V gene. CDR3 size: 15 residues. CDR3 DNA sequence: TGCAGCGTTACCCTAGCGGGAGGACTGGACGGGGAGCTGTTTTTT. Translating it yields CSVTLAGGLDGELFF.

This clone was observed a few times. The CDR3 nucleotides read TGTGCCAGCAGCGTACGACAGGGAACAAAGGTGTTCTTC. Its protein product is CASSVRQGTKVFF. The chain combines TRBV5-6 with TRBJ2-1; 7 bases line up with TRBD1. The junction had 13 bases not matched to a gene; V was cut back by 4 bases and J by 15 bases. The CDR3 loop spans 13 amino acids. CDR1 is SGHDT and CDR2 is YYEEEE in the germline V gene.

This clone appeared a few times. The V gene is TRBV25-1, the J gene TRBJ1-2; no firm D call. Trimming cost V 3 bases and J 8 bases, with 10 bases left between them. The CDR3 is 12 residues long. Germline values: CDR1 MGHDK, CDR2 SYGVNS. The CDR3 here is CASSDRFGGYTF. The CDR3 nucleotides are TGTGCCAGCAGTGACAGGTTCGGCGGCTACACCTTC.

This clone has just one count. The rearrangement joins TRBV21-1 to TRBJ2-7; whether TRBD1, the table's D call, matches the DNA was not checked. TRBV21-1 is reported as a pseudogene. The CDR3 spans 12 residues. The CDR3 region is CAPRGRTYEQYF. The DNA of the CDR3 is TGCGCCCCCAGGGGGCGAACCTACGAGCAGTACTTC.

The J gene is TRBJ2-7, the V gene TRBV27, with a tentative D call TRBD1 (6 bases). V was pared by 5 bases and J by 1 base, with 9 bases between. This CDR3 has 13 residues. Germline V gives CDR1 MNHEY, CDR2 SMNVEV (reference sequence). Here the CDR3 reads CASSPGESYEQYF. DNA of the CDR3: TGTGCCAGCAGTCCAGGGGAATCCTACGAGCAGTACTTC.

The chain has TRBV7-2 and TRBJ2-2; TRBD2 is a possible D gene (7 bases). CDR3 length: 13 amino acids. CDR1 SGHTA and CDR2 FQGNSA come from the germline V gene. The CDR3 DNA reads as TGTGCAGCCTCCGGGGGGCAGGGCGGGGAGCTGTTTTTT. This codes for CAASGGQGGELFF.

This clone has just a few counts. This chain connects TRBV30 to TRBJ2-7; 8 bases align to TRBD1. The CDR3 is made up of 12 amino acids. The V and J ends lost 6 bases and 4 bases, in that order; junction bases with no gene match: 5. Germline V gene lookup returns CDR1 GTSNPN and CDR2 SVGIG (reference sequence). CDR3 sequence reads: CACSRGPYEQYF. The CDR3 coding sequence is TGTGCCTGCAGCAGGGGGCCGTACGAGCAGTACTTC.

In this sample, this clone turned up a few times. This CDR3 is also generated by other DNA sequences in the sample. The V call is TRBV29-1, the J call TRBJ1-1; 7 nucleotides match TRBD1. V trimming: 6 bases; J trimming: 0 bases; junction bases outside the gene matches: 1. CDR1 is SQVTM and CDR2 is ANQGSEA in the germline V gene. The CDR3 runs 12 residues. CDR3 sequence reads: CSVDRVNTEAFF. The CDR3 DNA sequence: TGCAGCGTAGACAGGGTGAACACTGAAGCTTTCTTT.

The chain employs TRBV29-1 and TRBJ2-2; D might be TRBD2 (6 bases). This CDR3 contains 14 residues. Trimming stripped 3 bases from V and 2 bases from J, with 10 bases between. Per the germline V gene, CDR1 is SQVTM and CDR2 is ANQGSEA. CDR3 loop: CSVEEGFNTGELFF. The CDR3 nucleotides are TGCAGCGTTGAGGAGGGTTTTAACACCGGGGAGCTGTTTTTT.

Only a few counts were recorded for this clone. The chain carries TRBV9 and TRBJ2-7; maybe TRBD1 (6 bases). CDR3 length equals 15 residues. Germline-derived CDR1 and CDR2 are SGDLS and YYNGEE. V was cut by 0 bases and J by 2 bases, with 12 bases left in between. CDR3 protein: CASSVGWDKTYEQYF. As DNA, the CDR3 is TGTGCCAGCAGCGTAGGGTGGGACAAGACCTACGAGCAGTACTTC.

This chain connects TRBV27 to TRBJ2-1; 7 nucleotides match TRBD1. This CDR3 has 17 residues. V was pared by 5 bases and J by 3 bases, with 13 bases of the junction left unmatched. Germline assignment: CDR1 MNHEY and CDR2 SMNVEV (reference sequence). CDR3 residues: CASSPPSHRGFYNEQFF. The CDR3 coding sequence is TGTGCCAGCAGTCCGCCATCCCACAGGGGTTTCTACAATGAGCAGTTCTTC.

Written as DNA, the CDR3 is TGTGCCAGCAGGATAGGGAGCTACGAGCAGTACTTC. The encoded protein is CASRIGSYEQYF. This chain uses TRBV28 with TRBJ2-7; D may be TRBD2 (5 bases). Germline assignment: CDR1 MDHEN and CDR2 SYDVKM. CDR3 size: 12 residues. Trimming left V 6 bases short and J 3 bases short, with 9 bases between.

This clone was seen more than once but under ten times. The V gene is TRBV30, the J gene TRBJ2-3; perhaps TRBD2 as D (5 bases). The CDR3 runs to 13 residues. Germline V gene sequence: CDR1 GTSNPN, CDR2 SVGIG (reference sequence). Deletions cut 4 bases from V and 1 base from J, with 9 bases between. CDR3 residues: CAWNGVGTDTQYF. DNA for the CDR3: TGTGCCTGGAACGGGGTGGGCACAGATACGCAGTATTTT.

V and J are TRBV7-9 and TRBJ2-1; 13 positions agree with TRBD2. This CDR3 is built from 12 residues. CDR1 and CDR2 from the germline V gene are SEHNR and FQNEAQ (reference sequence). V was clipped by 6 bases and J by 11 bases; unmatched bases: 1. CDR3 sequence reads: CASRGTSGKQFF. The CDR3 DNA sequence: TGTGCCAGCAGAGGGACTAGCGGGAAGCAGTTCTTC.

V and J are TRBV29-1 and TRBJ2-5; 7 nucleotides match TRBD1. J gave up 0 bases and V 6 bases, and 13 bases lay outside the gene matches. The CDR3 has 16 residues. Germline CDR1 and CDR2: SQVTM and ANQGSEA. In DNA form, the CDR3 reads TGCAGCGTCCTCCTATTGACAGGGACCAACCAAGAGACCCAGTACTTC. It yields the protein CSVLLLTGTNQETQYF.

This clone was found a few times. The genes are TRBV5-1 and TRBJ2-7; 7 nucleotides line up with TRBD1. Germline CDR1 is SGHRS and CDR2 is YFSETQ. J was trimmed by 2 bases and V by 3 bases; bases with no gene match: 5. The CDR3 sequence is 14 residues long. This chain's CDR3 is CASSSDRRPYEQYF. The CDR3 bases are TGCGCCAGCAGCTCGGACAGGCGCCCCTACGAGCAGTACTTC.

V and J are TRBV30 and TRBJ2-2, with D maybe TRBD1 (6 bases). The CDR3 runs to 13 residues. Germline values: CDR1 GTSNPN, CDR2 SVGIG (reference sequence). Deletions cut 6 bases from V and 2 bases from J, with 10 bases between. The CDR3 is CACPDRNTGELFF. In DNA, the CDR3 is TGTGCCTGCCCGGACAGAAACACCGGGGAGCTGTTTTTT.

This clone showed up just a few times. V is TRBV15 and J is TRBJ2-6; perhaps TRBD1 as D (8 bases). In germline, CDR1 is LNHNV, CDR2 YYDKDF (reference sequence). CDR3 length equals 18 residues. Deletions cut 7 bases from V and 0 bases from J, with 19 bases between. The CDR3: CATKTVQGGYSGANVLTF. The CDR3, as DNA: TGTGCCACCAAGACCGTACAGGGGGGGTACTCTGGGGCCAACGTCCTGACTTTC.

The rearrangement uses TRBV11-1 and TRBJ2-3; D not resolved. The CDR3 covers 15 residues. V dropped 1 base and J dropped 1 base, with 9 bases sitting between them. In germline, CDR1 is SGHAT, CDR2 FQDESV (reference sequence). The CDR3 DNA follows: TGTGCCAGCAGCTTAGGGGCAGGCGGCACAGATACGCAGTATTTT. It yields the protein CASSLGAGGTDTQYF.

V gene TRBV7-3 combines with J gene TRBJ2-3; the D gene is possibly TRBD2 (6 bases). The V gene lost 5 bases and the J gene lost 0 bases, with 21 bases spanning the gap. CDR3 length equals 18 residues. In germline, CDR1 is SGHTA, CDR2 FQGTGA. The CDR3 protein is CASSPGPGMGLSTDTQYF. The CDR3 coding sequence is TGTGCCAGCAGCCCAGGGCCGGGGATGGGACTGAGCACAGATACGCAGTATTTT.

This clone appeared a few times. CDR3 in amino acids: CASSLETSAYNEQFF. CDR3 nucleotides: TGCGCCAGCAGCTTGGAGACTAGTGCTTACAATGAGCAGTTCTTC. V is TRBV5-1 and J is TRBJ2-1, with D maybe TRBD2 (6 bases). V lost 0 bases, J lost 4 bases, and 11 bases lay in between. The CDR3 is 15 residues long. The germline V gene encodes CDR1 SGHRS and CDR2 YFSETQ.

The chain employs TRBV19 and TRBJ2-7; the match to TRBD1 covers 9 bases. Trimming removed 3 bases from V and 6 bases from J; junction bases left unmatched: 9. Per germline, CDR1 LNHDA and CDR2 SQIVND (reference sequence). The CDR3 loop spans 15 amino acids. DNA of the CDR3: TGTGCCAGTAGTATGGCCGGGACAGGGTCAGTCGAGCAGTACTTC. Its translation: CASSMAGTGSVEQYF. The full variable domain, with the rest looked up from reference TRBV19 and TRBJ2-7, is DGGITQSPKYLFRKEGQNVTLSCEQNLNHDAMYWYRQDPGQGLRLIYYSQIVNDFQKGDIAEGYSVSREKKESFPLTVTSAQKNPTAFYLCASSMAGTGSVEQYFGPGTRLTVT.

The sample holds a few counts of this clone. The chain uses TRBV5-1 and TRBJ2-1; 10 nucleotides agree with TRBD2. This CDR3 spans 16 amino acids. Germline values: CDR1 SGHRS, CDR2 YFSETQ. V was pared by 3 bases and J by 2 bases, with 5 bases of the junction left unmatched. The chain's CDR3 is CASSSTSGTAYNEQFF. CDR3 DNA: TGCGCCAGCAGCTCTACTAGCGGGACGGCCTACAATGAGCAGTTCTTC.

The V call is TRBV9, the J call TRBJ2-3; D gene ambiguous. V was cut by 2 bases and J by 4 bases, with 8 bases left in between. CDR1 is SGDLS, CDR2 YYNGEE, per germline. The CDR3 sequence is 13 residues long. CDR3 sequence: CASSVLSSDTQYF. The CDR3 DNA sequence: TGTGCCAGCAGCGTTTTGAGCTCAGATACGCAGTATTTT.

The sample holds a few counts of this clone. The chain employs TRBV9 and TRBJ2-3; 10 nucleotides agree with TRBD2. V shed 2 bases and J 4 bases; nucleotides not matched to a gene: 10. This CDR3 has 17 amino acids. Germline V CDR1 and CDR2: SGDLS, YYNGEE. The CDR3 loop is CASSVGSGRVSPDTQYF. DNA for the CDR3: TGTGCCAGCAGCGTGGGGAGCGGGAGGGTGTCTCCAGATACGCAGTATTTT.

The chain uses TRBV5-6 and TRBJ2-5; TRBD2 matches 9 bases. V was pared by 2 bases and J by 4 bases, with 6 bases of the junction left unmatched. CDR3 length: 15 amino acids. Germline V CDR1 and CDR2: SGHDT, YYEEEE. CDR3 region: CASSFSGRRGETQYF. The CDR3 DNA is TGTGCCAGCAGCTTTAGCGGGAGAAGGGGAGAGACCCAGTACTTC.